Below, one T cell receptor beta chain is given with its context. Its specificity is unknown. The germline V gene encodes CDR1 SGHRS and CDR2 YFSETQ. V gave up 5 bases and J gave up 3 bases; unmatched junction bases: 10. The CDR3 loop spans 15 amino acids. This was the immunoSEQ version 4 assay in survey mode. TCRdb's copy holds only in-frame clones and misses some; the assay was immunoSEQ multiplex PCR. Of fewer than 40,000 clones in the sample, 65% to 75% were seen once. The record originates from a study of persistence of HIV-infected CD4 T cells. The stimulus was an HIV-1 Gag 15-mer peptide pool, about 1 ug/peptide/mL. Responding CD4+ T cells were sorted by upregulation of both CD40 ligand and CD69.

This clonotype originated in an adult man with HIV who was CMV-seropositive. Material: CD4+ T cells sorted from PBMCs after roughly 18-hour stimulation, obtained from a patient who received antiretroviral therapy. V and J are TRBV5-1 and TRBJ1-1; 7 bases agree with TRBD1. This CDR3 reads CASRETGYPDTEAFF. The DNA of the CDR3 is TGCGCCAGCAGGGAGACAGGGTATCCGGACACTGAAGCTTTCTTT.